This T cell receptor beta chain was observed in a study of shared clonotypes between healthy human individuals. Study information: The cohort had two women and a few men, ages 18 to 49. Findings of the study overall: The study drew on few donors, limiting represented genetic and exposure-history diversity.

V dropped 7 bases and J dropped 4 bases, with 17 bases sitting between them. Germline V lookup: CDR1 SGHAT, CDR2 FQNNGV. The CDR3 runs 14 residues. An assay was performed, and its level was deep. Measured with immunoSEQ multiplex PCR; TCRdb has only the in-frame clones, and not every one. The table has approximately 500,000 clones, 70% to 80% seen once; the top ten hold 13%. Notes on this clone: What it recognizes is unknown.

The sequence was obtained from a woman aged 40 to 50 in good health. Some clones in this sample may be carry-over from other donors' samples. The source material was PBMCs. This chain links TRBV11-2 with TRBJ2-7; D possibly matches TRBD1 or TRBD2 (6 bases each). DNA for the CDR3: TGTGCCAGCAAAACCCCGAGAGGGGGGTACGAGCAGTACTTC. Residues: CASKTPRGGYEQYF. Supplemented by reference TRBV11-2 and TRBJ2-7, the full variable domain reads EAGVAQSPRYKIIEKRQSVAFWCNPISGHATLYWYQQILGQGPKLLIQFQNNGVVDDSQLPKDRFSAERLKGVDSTLKIQPAKLEDSAVYLCASKTPRGGYEQYFGPGTRLTVT.